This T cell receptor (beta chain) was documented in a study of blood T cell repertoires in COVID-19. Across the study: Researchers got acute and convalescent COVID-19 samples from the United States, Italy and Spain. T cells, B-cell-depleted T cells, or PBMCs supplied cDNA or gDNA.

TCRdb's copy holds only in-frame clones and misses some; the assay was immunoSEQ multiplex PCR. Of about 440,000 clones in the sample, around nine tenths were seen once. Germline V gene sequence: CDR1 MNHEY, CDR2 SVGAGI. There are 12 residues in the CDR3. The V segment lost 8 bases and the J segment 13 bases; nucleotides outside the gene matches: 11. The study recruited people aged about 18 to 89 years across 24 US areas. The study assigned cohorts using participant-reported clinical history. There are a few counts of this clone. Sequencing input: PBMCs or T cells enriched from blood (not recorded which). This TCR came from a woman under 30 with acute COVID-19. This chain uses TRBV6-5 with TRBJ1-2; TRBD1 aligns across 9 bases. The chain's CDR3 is CASGDRVYGATF. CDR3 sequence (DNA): TGTGCCAGCGGGGACAGGGTGTATGGGGCCACCTTC.